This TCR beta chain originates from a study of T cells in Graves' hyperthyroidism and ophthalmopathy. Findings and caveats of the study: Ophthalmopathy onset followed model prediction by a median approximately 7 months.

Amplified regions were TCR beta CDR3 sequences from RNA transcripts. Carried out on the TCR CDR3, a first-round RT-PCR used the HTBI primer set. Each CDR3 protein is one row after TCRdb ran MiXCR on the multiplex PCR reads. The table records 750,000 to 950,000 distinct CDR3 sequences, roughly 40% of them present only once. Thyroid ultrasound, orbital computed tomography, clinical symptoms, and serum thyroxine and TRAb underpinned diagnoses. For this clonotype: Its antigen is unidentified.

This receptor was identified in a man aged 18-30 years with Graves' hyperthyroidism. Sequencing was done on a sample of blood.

The CDR3 DNA reads as TGCAGCGTGGTAGGGACAGCAAATGAAAAACTGTTTTTT. This gives the protein CSVVGTANEKLFF. The gene calls are TRBV29-1 and TRBJ1-4, with 7 bases lining up with TRBD1. J was trimmed by 5 bases and V by 6 bases; bases with no gene match: 6. The CDR3 is made up of 13 amino acids. Looked up from germline, CDR1 is SQVTM and CDR2 is ANQGSEA.